The 28 T cell receptor beta chains below all came from one sample that was sequenced in a study of monozygotic twins with inflammatory bowel disease (dated by TCRdb to between 2018 and 2021). Library creation used 5' RACE. Sequencing was carried out with an Illumina HiSeq 2500. The reads underwent TCRdb reprocessing, giving one record for each CDR3 protein sequence and no DNA. The table kept for this sample lists 150,000 to 200,000 distinct CDR3 sequences. Around 2.4% of the sample rests with the top ten. The sample comprised blood. Every receptor here comes from a human donor with ulcerative colitis or Crohn's disease, or a healthy co-twin of an affected twin (not recorded which).

The V call is TRBV7-2, the J call TRBJ1-2; the D gene TCRdb calls, TRBD1, cannot be checked with no DNA. In germline, CDR1 is SGHTA, CDR2 FQGNSA. The CDR3 is made up of 15 amino acids. CDR3 sequence: CASSSTGQGIYGYTF.

The genes are TRBV27 and TRBJ2-3; lacking DNA, the TRBD2 call made by TCRdb goes unchecked. In germline, CDR1 is MNHEY, CDR2 SMNVEV (reference sequence). This CDR3 has 17 amino acids. CDR3 loop: CASSLLGLAGVTDTQYF.

The rearrangement uses TRBV7-2 and TRBJ2-7; TCRdb's D gene call, TRBD1, goes unchecked for lack of DNA. This CDR3 contains 14 residues. Germline lookup yields CDR1 SGHTA and CDR2 FQGNSA. CDR3 loop: CASSSSRSAYEQYF.

The rearrangement links TRBV5-1 to TRBJ2-1; lacking DNA, the TRBD2 call made by TCRdb goes unchecked. Germline V gene lookup returns CDR1 SGHRS and CDR2 YFSETQ. This CDR3 has 17 amino acids. The CDR3 spells CASSPTSGVLGTIEQFF. Filled out from reference TRBV5-1 and TRBJ2-1, the complete variable domain reads KAGVTQTPRYLIKTRGQQVTLSCSPISGHRSVSWYQQTPGQGLQFLFEYFSETQRNKGNFPGRFSGRQFSNSRSEMNVSTLELGDSALYLCASSPTSGVLGTIEQFFGPGTRLTVL.

The chain carries TRBV7-2 and TRBJ2-3; TCRdb designates TRBD1, a call that cannot be tested without DNA. The CDR3 loop spans 12 amino acids. CDR1 is SGHTA and CDR2 is FQGNSA in the germline V gene. The CDR3: CASSLEGGPQYF.

The rearrangement joins TRBV5-1 to TRBJ2-5; TCRdb returns TRBD1, unconfirmable since there is no DNA. The germline CDR1 and CDR2 sequences are SGHRS and YFSETQ. The CDR3 is 16 residues long. CDR3 sequence: CASSLGGQGLIETQYF.

The CDR3 here is CASGSTTGAKAGELFF. V is TRBV12-5 and J is TRBJ2-2; there is no DNA to check the TCRdb D call of TRBD1. The V gene's germline CDR1 is LGHNT and CDR2 FRNRAP. This CDR3 is built from 16 residues.

This chain uses TRBV5-1 with TRBJ2-3. This CDR3 is built from 16 residues. Germline-derived CDR1 and CDR2 are SGHRS and YFSETQ. This CDR3 is CASSLEASGSTDTQYF. Variable domain in full (rest from reference TRBV5-1 and TRBJ2-3): KAGVTQTPRYLIKTRGQQVTLSCSPISGHRSVSWYQQTPGQGLQFLFEYFSETQRNKGNFPGRFSGRQFSNSRSEMNVSTLELGDSALYLCASSLEASGSTDTQYFGPGTRLTVL.

This chain joins TRBV29-1 and TRBJ2-5. This CDR3 is 11 amino acids long. The germline V gene encodes CDR1 SQVTM and CDR2 ANQGSEA. CDR3 sequence reads: CSVEDQETQYF.

The gene calls are TRBV20-1 and TRBJ1-5; TCRdb's assignment of TRBD1 cannot be checked, as there is no DNA. Germline CDR1 DFQATT, CDR2 SNEGSKA (reference sequence). The CDR3 is made up of 14 amino acids. The CDR3 spells CSAGARTGYQPQHF.

The V and J genes are TRBV6-4 and TRBJ1-1; TCRdb's D call, TRBD1, is unchecked because there is no DNA. There are 14 residues in the CDR3. From germline, CDR1 is MRHNA and CDR2 SNTAGT. CDR3 amino acids: CASREGGLNTEAFF.

This rearrangement joins TRBV5-1 to TRBJ2-1. From germline, CDR1 is SGHRS and CDR2 YFSETQ. The CDR3 spans 13 residues. The CDR3 loop reads CASSLAMRNEQFF.

The chain combines TRBV10-3 with TRBJ2-7; TCRdb's D gene call, TRBD2, goes unchecked for lack of DNA. Germline V gene lookup returns CDR1 ENHRY and CDR2 SYGVKD. This CDR3 is built from 19 residues. CDR3 region: CAISESVPRLAGVRYEQYF.

The rearrangement joins TRBV24-1 to TRBJ1-5. The CDR3 runs to 14 residues. The germline V gene encodes CDR1 KGHDR and CDR2 SFDVKD. The CDR3 protein is CATSGDDGNQPQHF.

V is TRBV7-2 and J is TRBJ2-3. This CDR3 contains 15 residues. CDR1 and CDR2 (germline): SGHTA, FQGNSA. This CDR3 is CASSLVGPTTDTQYF.

The V call is TRBV5-1, the J call TRBJ2-7; TCRdb indicates TRBD1, and absent DNA this call remains unverified. CDR3 length: 15 residues. Germline CDR1 and CDR2: SGHRS and YFSETQ. The CDR3 loop is CASSPEGTDSYEQYF.

The chain links TRBV2 to TRBJ2-3. The germline gives CDR1 SNHLY, CDR2 FYNNEI. This CDR3 contains 14 residues. The CDR3 sequence: CASSRSDATDTQYF. The entire variable domain, with the rest obtained from reference TRBV2 and TRBJ2-3, is as follows: EPEVTQTPSHQVTQMGQEVILRCVPISNHLYFYWYRQILGQKVEFLVSFYNNEISEKSEIFDDQFSVERPDGSNFTLKIRSTKLEDSAMYFCASSRSDATDTQYFGPGTRLTVL.

This chain connects TRBV5-1 to TRBJ2-3; with no DNA, the TCRdb D assignment of TRBD1 cannot be verified. Germline assignment: CDR1 SGHRS and CDR2 YFSETQ. CDR3 length equals 15 residues. The CDR3 sequence is CASSLKWGRTDTQYF.

The chain joins TRBV20-1 to TRBJ2-7; the D gene TCRdb calls, TRBD2, cannot be checked with no DNA. From germline, CDR1 is DFQATT and CDR2 SNEGSKA (reference sequence). This CDR3 contains 14 residues. The CDR3 loop is CSARSGGPSYEQYF.

V gene TRBV5-6 combines with J gene TRBJ2-7; TCRdb returns TRBD1, unconfirmable since there is no DNA. This CDR3 has 15 residues. The germline V gene encodes CDR1 SGHDT and CDR2 YYEEEE. CDR3 protein: CASSWGTDSSYEQYF.

The rearrangement uses TRBV6-4 and TRBJ1-5; TCRdb's assignment of TRBD1 cannot be checked, as there is no DNA. From germline, CDR1 is MRHNA and CDR2 SNTAGT. The CDR3 covers 14 residues. The CDR3 sequence is CASAEGGGNQPQHF.

CDR3 sequence: CSARDPRSGGEQYF. The chain recombines TRBV20-1 with TRBJ2-7; the TCRdb call, TRBD1, lacks DNA for checking. This CDR3 comprises 14 residues. Germline V lookup: CDR1 DFQATT, CDR2 SNEGSKA (reference sequence).

The J gene is TRBJ2-3, the V gene TRBV4-3; the D call of TRBD1 rests on TCRdb alone, since no DNA is present to check it. CDR3 length equals 13 residues. The germline CDR1 and CDR2 sequences are LGHNA and YSLEER. The CDR3 loop reads CASSQVAGNTQYF.

The chain is built from TRBV20-1 and TRBJ2-3; the D gene TCRdb calls, TRBD2, cannot be checked with no DNA. This CDR3 has 15 amino acids. The germline CDR1 and CDR2 sequences are DFQATT and SNEGSKA (reference sequence). CDR3 amino acids: CSAAGPPWRTDTQYF.

The gene calls are TRBV12-3 or TRBV12-4 and TRBJ1-2; the TCRdb call, TRBD1, lacks DNA for checking. There are 12 residues in the CDR3. CDR3 sequence: CASGETDYGYTF.

The gene calls are TRBV10-3 and TRBJ2-5; TCRdb's D gene call, TRBD2, goes unchecked for lack of DNA. The CDR3 runs 15 residues. CDR1 is ENHRY, CDR2 SYGVKD, per germline. This CDR3 is CAITGDDGGQETQYF.

The chain is built from TRBV10-2 and TRBJ2-3; as DNA is missing, the TRBD2 call by TCRdb cannot be tested. The CDR3 consists of 16 residues. Germline V gene lookup returns CDR1 WSHSY and CDR2 SAAADI. The CDR3 is CASSTILAVGTDTQYF.

The V and J genes are TRBV18 and TRBJ2-1; the TCRdb D gene call, TRBD2, has no DNA to confirm it. CDR1 KGHSH and CDR2 LQKENI come from the germline V gene. This CDR3 spans 20 amino acids. The CDR3 is CASSPRLAGEKTSSYNEQFF.